The 22 T cell receptor beta chains reported below all come from one sample, sequenced in a study of regulatory T cells in long-lasting Graves disease. Building of the TCR beta libraries involved iRepertoire HTBI primers and Arm-PCR of CDR3 regions. TCRdb re-analysed the multiplex PCR reads in MiXCR, keeping a single row per CDR3 protein. The sample holds approximately 560,000 distinct CDR3 sequences, around 16% seen once. As for time point: newly diagnosed GD, antithyroid drugs for less than 3 months. Generation of the TCR library employed RNA extracted from PBMCs. The same specimen was also included in a second study, on T cells in Graves' hyperthyroidism and ophthalmopathy.

Material: peripheral blood mononuclear cells (PBMCs), obtained at new diagnosis, from a patient treated with antithyroid drugs. Receptors originate from a man in his late teens or twenties with Graves disease.

This clonotype turned up a few times. The chain carries TRBV28 and TRBJ2-7; 15 bases fit TRBD2. With V trimmed by 6 bases and J by 4 bases, 7 bases remained unmatched. CDR1 MDHEN and CDR2 SYDVKM come from the germline V gene. The CDR3 length is 16 residues. CDR3 in amino acids: CASSSPGTSGRYEQYF. The DNA of the CDR3 is TGTGCCAGCAGCTCACCAGGGACTAGCGGGAGGTACGAGCAGTACTTC. Combining the CDR3 with reference TRBV28 and TRBJ2-7 gives the whole variable domain DVKVTQSSRYLVKRTGEKVFLECVQDMDHENMFWYRQDPGLGLRLIYFSYDVKMKEKGDIPEGYSVSREKKERFSLILESASTNQTSMYLCASSSPGTSGRYEQYFGPGTRLTVT.

With respect to this clonotype: Since a much larger clone is just one base distant, this may be a read error. V usage is TRBV13 and J usage is TRBJ1-5; D is undetermined. CDR1 PRHDT and CDR2 FYEKMQ come from the germline V gene (reference sequence). CDR3 length: 14 amino acids. The CDR3 bases are TGTGGCAGCAGCTTAAGACATTCCAATCAGCCCCAGCATTTT. Translation: CGSSLRHSNQPQHF.

This clonotype appeared a few times. The chain couples TRBV12-3 or TRBV12-4 to TRBJ2-1; 9 positions match TRBD2. The CDR3 runs 16 residues. V shed 0 bases, J shed 3 bases, and the junction held 3 bases outside the gene matches. The CDR3 loop reads CASSLAPSGIYNEQFF. In DNA, the CDR3 is TGTGCCAGCAGTTTAGCGCCTAGCGGGATCTACAATGAGCAGTTCTTC.

This clonotype was seen ten or more times. This chain connects TRBV7-9 to TRBJ2-2, with 10 bases fitting TRBD2. This CDR3 has 17 amino acids. After removal of 6 bases from V and 1 base from J, the junction contained 8 bases not matched to a gene. Germline V gene data show CDR1 as SEHNR and CDR2 as FQNEAQ (reference sequence). The CDR3 reads CASRSRSGRVNTGELFF. In DNA, the CDR3 is TGTGCCAGCAGATCCCGAAGCGGGAGGGTGAACACCGGGGAGCTGTTTTTT.

In its sample, this clonotype was seen many times. J is TRBJ2-7 and V is TRBV5-1; 7 bases match TRBD2. CDR3 length: 15 amino acids. J gave up 0 bases and V 2 bases, and 5 bases lay outside the gene matches. Germline values: CDR1 SGHRS, CDR2 YFSETQ. This CDR3 reads CASSLSGAASYEQYF. The CDR3 coding sequence is TGCGCCAGCAGCTTAAGCGGGGCGGCCTCCTACGAGCAGTACTTC.

This clonotype was seen a handful of times. This chain links TRBV7-9 with TRBJ2-7; 8 bases are shared with TRBD2. The V and J ends lost 2 bases and 9 bases, in that order; junction bases with no gene match: 15. The length of the CDR3 is 16 residues. Per germline, CDR1 SEHNR and CDR2 FQNEAQ (reference sequence). The CDR3 region has the DNA TGTGCCAGCAGCTTATCGGGTAGCGGGGCACTCTGGGCGCAGTACTTC. Amino acids: CASSLSGSGALWAQYF.

Comments on this clonotype: A much larger clone lies a single base off, so this may be a read error. In nucleotides, the CDR3 is TGTGCCAGCAGCTCCGGGTCCTCCAATGAGCAGTTCTTC. Protein: CASSSGSSNEQFF. This chain joins TRBV7-3 and TRBJ2-1; D not certain. This CDR3 contains 13 residues. Germline assignment: CDR1 SGHTA and CDR2 FQGTGA.

This clonotype was found many times. The chain's CDR3 is CASSQEASMYVAEAFF. Here the CDR3 DNA reads TGTGCCAGCAGTCAGGAAGCGTCGATGTACGTCGCTGAAGCTTTCTTT. This chain joins TRBV6-1 and TRBJ1-1; no firm D call. The germline V and J ends were trimmed by 5 bases and 6 bases, with 22 bases remaining between them. The CDR3 runs to 16 residues. Germline lookup yields CDR1 MNHNS and CDR2 SASEGT.

This clonotype was found many times. The chain couples TRBV7-9 to TRBJ1-1, with TRBD1 as a possible D gene (6 bases). Trimming took off 5 bases at V and 3 bases at J, with 16 bases between the two ends. The CDR3 runs to 15 residues. Germline V gives CDR1 SEHNR, CDR2 FQNEAQ (reference sequence). This chain's CDR3 is CASSHTLGGDTEAFF. The DNA for the CDR3 is TGTGCCAGCAGCCATACCTTAGGGGGGGACACTGAAGCTTTCTTT.

The rearrangement links TRBV20-1 to TRBJ2-1; 8 positions agree with TRBD2. V was clipped by 3 bases and J by 4 bases; unmatched bases: 17. The germline V gene has CDR1 DFQATT and CDR2 SNEGSKA (reference sequence). CDR3 length: 18 residues. CDR3 sequence (DNA): TGCAGTGCTAGTATTTTAATCGTTACTAGCGGATATTACAATGAGCAGTTCTTC. Translation gives CSASILIVTSGYYNEQFF.

This clonotype was seen ten or more times. The chain is built from TRBV7-9 and TRBJ1-1; D possibly corresponds to TRBD1 (6 bases). The CDR3 totals 11 residues. The germline V and J ends were trimmed by 5 bases and 8 bases, with 9 bases remaining between them. Germline V gene lookup returns CDR1 SEHNR and CDR2 FQNEAQ (reference sequence). DNA of the CDR3: TGTGCCAGCAGCCAAGGACAGGAAGCTTTCTTT. This translates into CASSQGQEAFF.

This clonotype has a count of ten or more. The chain joins TRBV20-1 to TRBJ2-3; unclear D gene. Per the germline V gene, CDR1 is DFQATT and CDR2 is SNEGSKA (reference sequence). Trimming took 3 bases from V and 3 from J, leaving 13 bases between them. The length of the CDR3 is 14 residues. The CDR3 DNA is TGCAGTGCTAGTGGGGTATATGGTACAGATACGCAGTATTTT. As protein: CSASGVYGTDTQYF.

The gene calls are TRBV4-1 and TRBJ1-4; tentatively, D is TRBD1 (6 bases). The V gene's germline CDR1 is MGHRA and CDR2 YSYEKL. The V and J ends lost 2 bases and 2 bases respectively, with 9 bases between them. This CDR3 region has 15 residues. CDR3 sequence: CASSQNRATNEKLFF. The CDR3 coding sequence is TGCGCCAGCAGCCAAAACAGGGCTACTAATGAAAAACTGTTTTTT.

This clonotype was counted a few times. This chain joins TRBV30 and TRBJ2-3; D is unclear. Per the germline V gene, CDR1 is GTSNPN and CDR2 is SVGIG (reference sequence). The CDR3 is 13 residues long. V dropped 2 bases and J dropped 4 bases, with 10 bases sitting between them. CDR3 sequence (DNA): TGTGCCTGGAGTCCTTCCTACGCAGATACGCAGTATTTT. Amino acid sequence: CAWSPSYADTQYF.

The chain is built from TRBV20-1 and TRBJ2-1; maybe TRBD1 (5 bases). The V end lost 1 base, the J end lost 10 bases, and 14 bases lay between the germline ends. Per the germline V gene, CDR1 is DFQATT and CDR2 is SNEGSKA (reference sequence). The CDR3 totals 13 residues. The CDR3 loop is CSARGDSQGEQFF. In DNA form, the CDR3 reads TGCAGTGCTAGAGGTGATTCGCAGGGAGAGCAGTTCTTC.

The J gene is TRBJ2-7, the V gene TRBV10-3; 7 bases are a match to TRBD1. The CDR3 is made up of 16 amino acids. V was pared by 10 bases and J by 3 bases, with 18 bases of the junction left unmatched. Germline V gene lookup returns CDR1 ENHRY and CDR2 SYGVKD. CDR3 residues: CATLEIMDRHYYEQYF. The CDR3 DNA follows: TGTGCCACCCTAGAAATAATGGACAGGCATTACTACGAGCAGTACTTC.

There are many counts of this clonotype. The gene calls are TRBV12-3 or TRBV12-4 and TRBJ1-1; perhaps TRBD1 as D (5 bases). V was clipped by 7 bases and J by 0 bases, with 12 bases between them. CDR3 length: 14 residues. CDR3 sequence (DNA): TGTGCCAGCACCCCACAGGTTTTGAACACTGAAGCTTTCTTT. Translating gives CASTPQVLNTEAFF.

This clonotype was counted between two and nine times. The chain combines TRBV6-1 with TRBJ2-5; D might be TRBD2 (6 bases). Germline V CDR1 and CDR2: MNHNS, SASEGT. V was shortened by 6 bases and J by 2 bases, with 22 bases between the two germline ends. This CDR3 has 17 amino acids. CDR3 in amino acids: CASSLAGDSMGQETQYF. The CDR3 DNA is TGTGCCAGCAGCCTCGCCGGGGACTCAATGGGGCAAGAGACCCAGTACTTC.

This clonotype has more than one count but fewer than ten. V and J are TRBV7-3 and TRBJ2-7, with 10 bases aligning to TRBD1. Trimming took 4 bases from V and 5 from J; bases not matched to a gene: 11. CDR3 length: 16 amino acids. Germline lookup yields CDR1 SGHTA and CDR2 FQGTGA. The CDR3 sequence is CASSSPDRGRNDEQYF. The DNA of the CDR3 is TGTGCCAGCAGCTCGCCTGACAGGGGGCGCAACGACGAGCAGTACTTC.

This clonotype was recorded at least ten times. This rearrangement joins TRBV30 to TRBJ2-7, with 9 bases identical to TRBD2. There are 12 residues in the CDR3. The germline V gene has CDR1 GTSNPN and CDR2 SVGIG (reference sequence). J was trimmed by 8 bases and V by 7 bases; bases with no gene match: 9. For the CDR3, the DNA is TGTGCCTCCTATAGCGGGGGTCTCCAGCAGTACTTC. Its translation: CASYSGGLQQYF.

The chain uses TRBV29-1 and TRBJ2-7; no clear D. CDR3 length: 12 amino acids. Trimming left V 6 bases short and J 9 bases short, with 18 bases between. Looked up from germline, CDR1 is SQVTM and CDR2 is ANQGSEA. As DNA, the CDR3 is TGCAGCGTGAGACGACTGGGGTGCGGGCAGTACTTC. Its protein is CSVRRLGCGQYF.

This clonotype was seen a few times. The chain joins TRBV5-1 to TRBJ2-3; 11 nucleotides line up with TRBD2. V lost 6 bases and J lost 3; bases outside the gene matches: 12. Germline CDR1 and CDR2: SGHRS and YFSETQ. The CDR3 runs to 17 residues. The CDR3 DNA reads as TGCGCCAGCACCTCGGCTAGCGGGAGGTCCCATACAGATACGCAGTATTTT. This translates into CASTSASGRSHTDTQYF. Full variable domain (rest looked up from reference TRBV5-1 and TRBJ2-3): KAGVTQTPRYLIKTRGQQVTLSCSPISGHRSVSWYQQTPGQGLQFLFEYFSETQRNKGNFPGRFSGRQFSNSRSEMNVSTLELGDSALYLCASTSASGRSHTDTQYFGPGTRLTVL.